These 8 T cell receptor beta chains were sequenced from one sample in a study of response to subunit inactivated influenza vaccine. TCRdb redid the calling of the RT-PCR reads with MiXCR, one entry per CDR3 protein. The data contain 490,000 or so distinct CDR3 sequences, 7.6% of them singletons. The starting material was PBMCs from blood, obtained roughly 24 months after vaccination. The receptors derive from a man between 45 and 75 years old who received an inactivated influenza vaccine.

This rearrangement joins TRBV7-8 to TRBJ1-3, with D possibly matching TRBD1 (5 bases). This CDR3 is built from 17 residues. Trimming cost V 4 bases and J 0 bases, with 16 bases left between them. Germline CDR1 is SGHVS and CDR2 is FQNEAQ. The CDR3 spells CASSSAPRGRSGNTIYF. The CDR3 DNA is TGTGCCAGCAGCTCCGCCCCCCGGGGCCGCTCTGGAAACACCATATATTTT.

This chain connects TRBV10-3 to TRBJ1-1; D is unresolved. CDR1 is ENHRY, CDR2 SYGVKD, per germline. With 2 bases removed from V and 4 bases from J, the gap between germline ends came to 8 bases. The CDR3 length is 13 residues. The CDR3 DNA follows: TGTGCCATCAGTGAGCCCGGGAGCACTGAAGCTTTCTTT. It codes for CAISEPGSTEAFF.

This clonotype was recorded many times. J is TRBJ2-1 and V is TRBV20-1; 8 bases fit TRBD2. Germline V gene sequence: CDR1 DFQATT, CDR2 SNEGSKA (reference sequence). Germline trimming cut 3 bases from V and 12 bases from J; bases unmatched to any gene: 13. The CDR3 has 14 residues. The chain's CDR3 is CSASSGNSGKGQFF. The DNA of the CDR3 is TGCAGTGCTAGCTCGGGGAATAGCGGGAAAGGGCAGTTCTTC.

This clonotype was counted many times. The rearrangement uses TRBV5-1 and TRBJ2-1; tentative D call: TRBD1 (5 bases). Trimming removed 0 bases from V and 6 bases from J, with 25 bases in between. This CDR3 is built from 19 residues. Per germline, CDR1 SGHRS and CDR2 YFSETQ. The CDR3 protein is CASSLVPIEGDLLLNEQFF. For the CDR3, the DNA is TGCGCCAGCAGCTTGGTCCCAATAGAAGGGGATCTATTGCTCAATGAGCAGTTCTTC. Drawing the rest from reference TRBV5-1 and TRBJ2-1, the complete variable domain is KAGVTQTPRYLIKTRGQQVTLSCSPISGHRSVSWYQQTPGQGLQFLFEYFSETQRNKGNFPGRFSGRQFSNSRSEMNVSTLELGDSALYLCASSLVPIEGDLLLNEQFFGPGTRLTVL.

This clonotype was seen a few times. This sequence joins TRBV13 and TRBJ2-5; D gene ambiguous. Trimming removed 0 bases at V and 3 bases at J, with 11 bases between. This CDR3 is 15 amino acids long. Germline CDR1 reads PRHDT; CDR2 reads FYEKMQ (reference sequence). CDR3 nucleotides: TGTGCCAGCAGCTTAGGATCAAGGACGGAAGAGACCCAGTACTTC. This translates into CASSLGSRTEETQYF.

This chain uses TRBV18 with TRBJ2-7; D is possibly TRBD1 (7 bases). The CDR3 consists of 15 residues. Germline assignment: CDR1 KGHSH and CDR2 LQKENI. The V and J ends lost 3 bases and 2 bases respectively, with 14 bases between them. CDR3 bases: TGTGCCAGCTCACCGCGGGACACAGGGGCCTACGAGCAGTACTTC. This sequence encodes CASSPRDTGAYEQYF. Combining the CDR3 with reference TRBV18 and TRBJ2-7 gives the whole variable domain NAGVMQNPRHLVRRRGQEARLRCSPMKGHSHVYWYRQLPEEGLKFMVYLQKENIIDESGMPKERFSAEFPKEGPSILRIQQVVRGDSAAYFCASSPRDTGAYEQYFGPGTRLTVT.

This clonotype was found many times. The chain uses TRBV13 and TRBJ1-1; D unclear. The germline CDR1 and CDR2 sequences are PRHDT and FYEKMQ (reference sequence). Trimming cost V 2 bases and J 4 bases, with 8 bases left between them. The CDR3 sequence is 13 residues long. The CDR3 reads CASSLIGITEAFF. DNA of the CDR3: TGTGCCAGCAGCTTAATCGGGATCACTGAAGCTTTCTTT.

The chain couples TRBV3-1 to TRBJ1-5; D not resolved. V shed 1 base and J shed 6 bases, with 10 bases lying between them. Germline V gene lookup returns CDR1 LGHDT and CDR2 YNNKEL (reference sequence). This CDR3 contains 14 residues. This CDR3 is CASSQAGFGQPQHF. DNA of the CDR3: TGTGCCAGCAGCCAAGCAGGTTTTGGTCAGCCCCAGCATTTT.